The 30 T cell receptor beta chains given below trace back to one sample, sequenced in a study of PD-L1 blockade in urothelial cancer (dated by TCRdb to the late 2010s). Library prep was done by the immunoSEQ multiplex PCR assay. TCRdb carries this immuneACCESS record with in-frame sequences only. Its versions omit some clonotypes, under half of them owing to an unresolved V gene in the studies checked, with the rest unexplained. Counted in this sample were about 81,000 clones; around 90% of them appeared once. The ten largest clones capture 0.97% of the sample. This specimen's time point label, interpreted: pretreatment peripheral blood. Sequenced here: PBMCs, sampled around atezolizumab (anti-PD-L1) treatment. The source is a woman of 80 years or more with urothelial cancer.

This chain connects TRBV5-6 to TRBJ2-7, with D tentatively TRBD2 (5 bases). The CDR3 contains 13 residues. The V gene's germline CDR1 is SGHDT and CDR2 YYEEEE. V was trimmed by 4 bases and J by 7 bases, leaving 15 bases between them. CDR3 coding DNA: TGTGCCAGCAGCCCCCTTGGACGGGGAGAGCAGTACTTC. Translating it yields CASSPLGRGEQYF.

The chain couples TRBV30 to TRBJ2-7, with D possibly being TRBD2 (5 bases). The CDR3 totals 14 residues. CDR1 and CDR2 (germline): GTSNPN, SVGIG (reference sequence). V lost 1 base to trimming and J lost 2 bases, with 12 bases between them. Written as DNA, the CDR3 is TGTGCCTGGAGTGGGACCCCGGAGGCCTACGAGCAGTACTTC. Encoded protein: CAWSGTPEAYEQYF.

The chain links TRBV7-2 to TRBJ2-3; 9 bases match TRBD1. Germline values: CDR1 SGHTA, CDR2 FQGNSA. CDR3 length equals 16 residues. The trim removed 3 bases at V and 3 bases at J, leaving 7 bases unmatched. CDR3 amino acids: CASSLRTGVVTDTQYF. CDR3 in DNA: TGTGCCAGCAGCTTGAGGACAGGGGTAGTGACAGATACGCAGTATTTT.

The V gene is TRBV7-6, the J gene TRBJ2-1; D ambiguous. CDR1 and CDR2 from the germline V gene are SGHVS and FNYEAQ. The CDR3 spans 11 residues. Trimming left V 5 bases short and J 6 bases short, with 5 bases between. CDR3 sequence (DNA): TGTGCCAGCAGCAATAGCAATGAGCAGTTCTTC. The encoded protein is CASSNSNEQFF.

The chain joins TRBV20-1 to TRBJ2-1; maybe TRBD1 (6 bases). The CDR3 spans 11 residues. Germline V lookup: CDR1 DFQATT, CDR2 SNEGSKA (reference sequence). CDR3: CSVRGENEQFF. CDR3 in DNA: TGCAGCGTCAGGGGTGAGAATGAGCAGTTCTTC.

This chain connects TRBV28 to TRBJ2-5, with 11 nucleotides matching TRBD1. V shed 5 bases, J shed 5 bases, and the junction held 7 bases outside the gene matches. CDR1 and CDR2 (germline): MDHEN, SYDVKM. This CDR3 region has 15 residues. This chain's CDR3 is CASSPGTGGSETQYF. As DNA, the CDR3 is TGTGCCAGCAGTCCCGGGACAGGGGGTTCGGAGACCCAGTACTTC.

This chain uses TRBV19 with TRBJ2-5; possible D gene TRBD2, 6 bases. The germline V gene encodes CDR1 LNHDA and CDR2 SQIVND (reference sequence). This CDR3 region has 12 residues. Trimming took 3 bases from V and 5 from J, leaving 7 bases between them. The CDR3 region is CASSIREETQYF. The CDR3 DNA reads as TGTGCCAGTAGTATTCGGGAGGAGACCCAGTACTTC.

The rearrangement joins TRBV11-2 to TRBJ2-1, with TRBD1 as a possible D gene (6 bases). CDR1 is SGHAT and CDR2 is FQNNGV in the germline V gene. The CDR3 length is 19 residues. Trimming left V 5 bases short and J 0 bases short, with 23 bases between. The CDR3 reads CASSPYGFPGHSSYNEQFF. The CDR3 nucleotides read TGTGCCAGCAGCCCCTACGGGTTTCCGGGACACAGCTCCTACAATGAGCAGTTCTTC. Filled out from reference TRBV11-2 and TRBJ2-1, the complete variable domain reads EAGVAQSPRYKIIEKRQSVAFWCNPISGHATLYWYQQILGQGPKLLIQFQNNGVVDDSQLPKDRFSAERLKGVDSTLKIQPAKLEDSAVYLCASSPYGFPGHSSYNEQFFGPGTRLTVL.

This chain links TRBV18 with TRBJ2-1; 11 bases map to TRBD2. CDR1 and CDR2 (germline): KGHSH, LQKENI. The CDR3 is made up of 19 amino acids. The V gene end was trimmed by 4 bases and the J gene end by 4 bases; junction bases not matched to a gene: 15. CDR3 bases: TGTGCCAGCTCACTAAACAGGGTCTCCGGGACTAGCGGATACAATGAGCAGTTCTTC. As protein: CASSLNRVSGTSGYNEQFF.

The genes are TRBV7-9 and TRBJ1-1; 7 nucleotides line up with TRBD1. Trimming at V came to 5 bases and at J to 6 bases, leaving 9 bases not matched to a gene. The CDR3 is 14 amino acids. Per the germline V gene, CDR1 is SEHNR and CDR2 is FQNEAQ (reference sequence). This CDR3 reads CASSQDFRGAEAFF. The DNA for the CDR3 is TGTGCCAGCAGCCAAGATTTCAGGGGGGCTGAAGCTTTCTTT.

CDR3 loop: CASRSPADTQYF. Written as DNA, the CDR3 is TGCGCCAGCAGATCCCCAGCGGATACGCAGTATTTT. V and J are TRBV5-1 and TRBJ2-3; D gene unclear. Trimming removed 5 bases from V and 6 bases from J, with 10 bases in between. CDR1 and CDR2 from the germline V gene are SGHRS and YFSETQ. The CDR3 sequence is 12 residues long.

DNA for the CDR3: TGTGCCAGCAGCTTAGGGGGGAGGGGGTCCTACAATGAGCAGTTCTTC. Amino acid sequence: CASSLGGRGSYNEQFF. V and J are TRBV5-4 and TRBJ2-1, with a tentative D call TRBD2 (7 bases). CDR3 size: 16 residues. Trimming removed 2 bases from V and 1 base from J, with 13 bases in between. CDR1 and CDR2 from the germline V gene are SGHNT and YYREEE (reference sequence).

The DNA of the CDR3 is TGTGCCAGCAGCTCAGGACTAGCGGGATTATCAGATACGCAGTATTTT. Its translation: CASSSGLAGLSDTQYF. The rearrangement uses TRBV9 and TRBJ2-3, with 12 bases fitting TRBD2. J gave up 4 bases and V 4 bases, and 7 bases lay outside the gene matches. CDR3 length: 16 amino acids. CDR1 is SGDLS, CDR2 YYNGEE, per germline.

The J gene is TRBJ1-2, the V gene TRBV28; weak D call: TRBD1 (6 bases). The CDR3 has 13 residues. CDR1 is MDHEN and CDR2 is SYDVKM in the germline V gene. V was pared by 2 bases and J by 8 bases, with 12 bases between. CDR3 protein: CASSLLGARGYTF. The CDR3 coding sequence is TGTGCCAGCAGTTTACTGGGGGCGAGAGGCTACACCTTC.

The rearrangement joins TRBV14 to TRBJ1-2; D is undetermined. CDR1 and CDR2 from the germline V gene are SGHDN and FVKESK. V gave up 0 bases and J gave up 8 bases, with 10 bases separating them. CDR3 size: 13 residues. This CDR3 is CASSQDIRGGYTF. The DNA of the CDR3 is TGTGCCAGCAGCCAAGATATTCGGGGAGGCTACACCTTC.

The chain links TRBV19 to TRBJ1-2; D not resolved. The CDR3 spans 13 residues. Germline values: CDR1 LNHDA, CDR2 SQIVND (reference sequence). The V and J ends lost 3 bases and 3 bases respectively, with 8 bases between them. As DNA, the CDR3 is TGTGCCAGTAGTATTGACTGGGACTATGGCTACACCTTC. It translates to CASSIDWDYGYTF.

V usage is TRBV6-4 and J usage is TRBJ2-1; 9 nucleotides align to TRBD2. The J segment lost 8 bases and the V segment lost 0 bases, leaving 5 bases of the junction unmatched. The CDR3 runs 15 residues. Germline CDR1 MRHNA, CDR2 SNTAGT. CDR3 nucleotide sequence: TGTGCCAGCAGTGACTCGGGCGGGAGGGGCGATGAGCAGTTCTTC. Its translation is CASSDSGGRGDEQFF.

There are a few counts of this clone. J is TRBJ2-2 and V is TRBV12-2; the table's D call, TRBD1, was not checked against the DNA. TRBV12-2 is labeled a pseudogene. This CDR3 spans 16 amino acids. The CDR3 spells CASRFRWQGGAGELFF. In nucleotides, the CDR3 is TGTGCAAGTCGCTTTCGGTGGCAGGGGGGCGCCGGGGAGCTGTTTTTT.

This chain joins TRBV10-2 and TRBJ1-1; 8 nucleotides align to TRBD1. Germline CDR1 WSHSY, CDR2 SAAADI. The CDR3 sequence is 16 residues long. Trimming cost V 4 bases and J 6 bases; bases outside gene matches: 13. The CDR3: CASSAVPQGARSEAFF. CDR3 nucleotide sequence: TGCGCCAGCAGTGCGGTCCCCCAGGGGGCTAGGTCTGAAGCTTTCTTT.

This chain joins TRBV5-1 and TRBJ2-3, with D possibly being TRBD2 (6 bases). The V gene's germline CDR1 is SGHRS and CDR2 YFSETQ. The V gene lost 7 bases and the J gene lost 4 bases, with 25 bases spanning the gap. The CDR3 has 17 residues. The CDR3 here is CASGRGGTGTSADTQYF. The CDR3, as DNA: TGCGCCAGCGGTCGAGGAGGGACTGGGACCAGCGCAGATACGCAGTATTTT.

The V and J genes are TRBV5-4 and TRBJ2-1; no reliable D call. The CDR3 has 12 amino acids. Germline V gene data show CDR1 as SGHNT and CDR2 as YYREEE (reference sequence). V gave up 0 bases and J gave up 7 bases, with 5 bases separating them. The CDR3: CASSLDSNEQFF. CDR3 coding DNA: TGTGCCAGCAGCTTGGACTCTAATGAGCAGTTCTTC.

V gene TRBV4-2 combines with J gene TRBJ2-1; TRBD2 matches at 8 bases. Trimming took 4 bases from V and 4 from J; bases not matched to a gene: 12. Per germline, CDR1 LGHNA and CDR2 YNFKEQ. There are 17 residues in the CDR3. In DNA, the CDR3 is TGTGCCAGCAGCCGCCACCCACTAGCGGAGAATTACAATGAGCAGTTCTTC. Its translation: CASSRHPLAENYNEQFF.

This chain connects TRBV28 to TRBJ2-1, with TRBD2 as a possible D gene (5 bases). CDR1 is MDHEN, CDR2 SYDVKM, per germline. The CDR3 consists of 15 residues. Trimming removed 2 bases from V and 9 bases from J, with 17 bases in between. DNA for the CDR3: TGTGCCAGCAGTTTAACGGGAACCTCCCTCAGTGAGCAGTTCTTC. Encoded protein: CASSLTGTSLSEQFF.

This chain's CDR3 is CASSIPGPAYEQYF. CDR3 in DNA: TGTGCCAGTAGTATTCCAGGCCCGGCCTACGAGCAGTACTTC. This chain joins TRBV19 and TRBJ2-7, with D uncertain. Trimming left V 3 bases short and J 2 bases short, with 11 bases between. The CDR3 totals 14 residues. The germline CDR1 and CDR2 sequences are LNHDA and SQIVND (reference sequence). Filled out from reference TRBV19 and TRBJ2-7, the complete variable domain reads DGGITQSPKYLFRKEGQNVTLSCEQNLNHDAMYWYRQDPGQGLRLIYYSQIVNDFQKGDIAEGYSVSREKKESFPLTVTSAQKNPTAFYLCASSIPGPAYEQYFGPGTRLTVT.

The chain recombines TRBV2 with TRBJ2-6; no definite D call. Trimming removed 10 bases at V and 4 bases at J, with 5 bases between. The length of the CDR3 is 11 residues. CDR1 SNHLY and CDR2 FYNNEI come from the germline V gene. The CDR3 loop is CATQGANVLTF. CDR3 sequence (DNA): TGTGCCACCCAAGGGGCCAACGTCCTGACTTTC. Full variable domain (missing parts from reference TRBV2 and TRBJ2-6): EPEVTQTPSHQVTQMGQEVILRCVPISNHLYFYWYRQILGQKVEFLVSFYNNEISEKSEIFDDQFSVERPDGSNFTLKIRSTKLEDSAMYFCATQGANVLTFGAGSRLTVL.

The chain is built from TRBV9 and TRBJ2-7; 9 bases align to TRBD1. Germline V lookup: CDR1 SGDLS, CDR2 YYNGEE. The ends lost 3 bases at V and 4 bases at J; junction bases unmatched: 11. The CDR3 spans 16 residues. The CDR3 DNA reads TGTGCCAGCAGCGGGGTACAGGGGGCGGCTGAATACGAGCAGTACTTC. Its protein product is CASSGVQGAAEYEQYF.

V and J are TRBV5-1 and TRBJ2-7, with no clear D. V lost 4 bases and J lost 1, with 6 bases in between. The length of the CDR3 is 12 residues. The germline V gene has CDR1 SGHRS and CDR2 YFSETQ. The CDR3 loop is CASSPTSYEQYF. The CDR3 DNA reads TGCGCCAGCAGCCCGACTTCCTACGAGCAGTACTTC.

Details on this clone: Mismatch with germline at one junction end may stem from a read error. This chain joins TRBV5-6 and TRBJ2-7, with 7 bases lining up with TRBD1. Germline V gives CDR1 SGHDT, CDR2 YYEEEE. This CDR3 is 13 amino acids long. The CDR3 loop reads CASSLGRDSPPLF. In nucleotides, the CDR3 is TGTGCCAGCAGCCTGGGTCGGGACAGTCCCCCACTCTTC. The full variable domain, completed using reference TRBV5-6 and TRBJ2-7, is DAGVTQSPTHLIKTRGQQVTLRCSPKSGHDTVSWYQQALGQGPQFIFQYYEEEERQRGNFPDRFSGHQFPNYSSELNVNALLLGDSALYLCASSLGRDSPPLFGPGTRLTVT.

The chain carries TRBV10-1 and TRBJ1-1, with D perhaps matching TRBD1 (5 bases). Per the germline V gene, CDR1 is WNHNN and CDR2 is SYGVQD (reference sequence). This CDR3 contains 15 residues. V gave up 6 bases and J gave up 0 bases, with 14 bases separating them. In DNA form, the CDR3 reads TGCGCCAGCAGGGACGACAGAGCCCTGAACACTGAAGCTTTCTTT. It codes for CASRDDRALNTEAFF.

V and J are TRBV6-6 and TRBJ1-2, with no clear D. Germline V gene lookup returns CDR1 MNHNY and CDR2 SVGAGI (reference sequence). The length of the CDR3 is 13 residues. Trimming took off 4 bases at V and 1 base at J, with 7 bases between the two ends. The CDR3 sequence is CASSSEDNYGYTF. CDR3 nucleotides: TGTGCCAGCAGTTCGGAGGATAACTATGGCTACACCTTC.